The source of this TCR beta chain is a study of CD8 T cells in ankylosing spondylitis. Study-wide results and limits: Disease-linked clones reportedly concentrated significantly in matched ankylosing spondylitis synovial fluid. Blood of patients with ankylosing spondylitis appeared to be characterized by a TCR beta motif of fewer than 10 highly homologous variants. Previous work reported some of these motif variants in the synovial fluid and blood of reactive arthritis. In peripheral blood, disease-linked CD8+ clones occurred at relatively low frequencies.

CDR1 and CDR2 from the germline V gene are SGHTA and FQGNSA. The CDR3 sequence is 12 residues long. The junction had 5 bases not matched to a gene; V was cut back by 5 bases and J by 10 bases. Comment on this clonotype: Its antigen remains unidentified.

Each TCR beta library was made by quantitative 5'-RACE that incorporated molecular barcodes. TCRdb reprocessed the 5' RACE reads with MiXCR, giving one entry per CDR3 protein. There are under 950,000 distinct CDR3 sequences in the sample; under 20% occur only once, and under 20% lies in the top ten. This TCR came from a male donor with ankylosing spondylitis. Specimen: blood, either unsorted or a sorted T cell fraction (not recorded which). The chain combines TRBV7-2 with TRBJ2-1, with 7 bases fitting TRBD2. The DNA of the CDR3 is TGTGCCAGCAGCCCTGGACTAGACGAGCAGTTCTTC. It encodes CASSPGLDEQFF.